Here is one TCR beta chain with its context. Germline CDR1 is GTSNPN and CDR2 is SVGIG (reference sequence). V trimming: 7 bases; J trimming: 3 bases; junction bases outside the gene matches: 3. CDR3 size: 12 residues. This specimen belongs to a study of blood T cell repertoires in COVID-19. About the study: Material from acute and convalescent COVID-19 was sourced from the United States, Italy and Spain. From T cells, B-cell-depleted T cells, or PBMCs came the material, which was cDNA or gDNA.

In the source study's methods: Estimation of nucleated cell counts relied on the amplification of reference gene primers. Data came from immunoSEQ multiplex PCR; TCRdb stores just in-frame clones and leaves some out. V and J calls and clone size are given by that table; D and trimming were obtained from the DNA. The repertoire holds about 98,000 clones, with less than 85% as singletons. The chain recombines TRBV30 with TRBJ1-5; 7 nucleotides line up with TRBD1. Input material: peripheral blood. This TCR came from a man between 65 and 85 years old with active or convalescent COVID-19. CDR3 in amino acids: CASGQFNQPQHF. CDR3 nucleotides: TGTGCCTCGGGACAGTTCAATCAGCCCCAGCATTTT.